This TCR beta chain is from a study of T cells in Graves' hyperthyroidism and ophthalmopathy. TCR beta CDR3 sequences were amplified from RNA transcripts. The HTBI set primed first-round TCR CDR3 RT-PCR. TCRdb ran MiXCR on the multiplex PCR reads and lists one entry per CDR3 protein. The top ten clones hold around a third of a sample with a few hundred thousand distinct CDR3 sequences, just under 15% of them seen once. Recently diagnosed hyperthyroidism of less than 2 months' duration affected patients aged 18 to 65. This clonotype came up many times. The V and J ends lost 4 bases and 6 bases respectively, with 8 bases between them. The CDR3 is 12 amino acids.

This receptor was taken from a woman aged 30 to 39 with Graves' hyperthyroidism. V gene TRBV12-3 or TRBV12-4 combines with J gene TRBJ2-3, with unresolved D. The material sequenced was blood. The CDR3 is CASSYDGDTQYF. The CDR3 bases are TGTGCCAGCAGTTACGACGGTGATACGCAGTATTTT.